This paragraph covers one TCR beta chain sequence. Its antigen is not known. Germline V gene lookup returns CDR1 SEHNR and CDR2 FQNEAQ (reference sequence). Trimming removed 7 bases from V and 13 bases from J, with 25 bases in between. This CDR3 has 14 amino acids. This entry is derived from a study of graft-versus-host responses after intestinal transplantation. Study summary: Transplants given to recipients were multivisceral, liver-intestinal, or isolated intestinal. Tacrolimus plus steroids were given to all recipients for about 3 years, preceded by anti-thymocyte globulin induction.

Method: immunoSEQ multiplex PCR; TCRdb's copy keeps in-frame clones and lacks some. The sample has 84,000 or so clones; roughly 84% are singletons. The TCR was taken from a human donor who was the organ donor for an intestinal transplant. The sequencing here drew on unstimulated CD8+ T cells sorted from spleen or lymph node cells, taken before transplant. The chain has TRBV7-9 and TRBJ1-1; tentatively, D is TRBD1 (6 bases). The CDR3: CASILEVEGGLGFF. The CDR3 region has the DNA TGTGCCAGCATCCTAGAGGTCGAGGGGGGACTGGGTTTCTTT. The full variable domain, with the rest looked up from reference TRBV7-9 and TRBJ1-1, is DTGVSQNPRHKITKRGQNVTFRCDPISEHNRLYWYRQTLGQGPEFLTYFQNEAQLEKSRLLSDRFSAERPKGSFSTLEIQRTEQGDSAMYLCASILEVEGGLGFFGQGTRLTVV.